These 30 T cell receptor beta chains originate from one sample sequenced in a study of vaccination and CD4 T cells after COVID-19. The antigens these receptors bind are not known. Treatment described: roughly 11-day PBMC culture with coronavirus spike peptide pools or control peptides (ViraFEST assay). The Oncomine TCR Beta short-read assay was applied to DNA of cultured CD4+ T cells. Each CDR3 protein is one row after TCRdb ran MiXCR on the PCR reads. This table has about 13,000 distinct CDR3 sequences, around 62% appearing once. The sequencing sample was made of CD4+ T cells from blood, cultured in vitro. The receptors here all came from a human donor who had recovered from COVID-19.

V gene TRBV27 combines with J gene TRBJ1-2; D is perhaps TRBD1 (6 bases). V was cut by 4 bases and J by 6 bases, with 18 bases left in between. The CDR3 is 15 residues long. CDR1 is MNHEY, CDR2 SMNVEV, per germline (reference sequence). The CDR3 nucleotides read TGTGCCAGCAGTTCACAGGGTATTTGGCCCCATGGCTACACCTTC. Translated: CASSSQGIWPHGYTF.

The genes are TRBV20-1 and TRBJ2-1, with D possibly being TRBD1 (5 bases). The length of the CDR3 is 11 residues. Germline V gene sequence: CDR1 DFQATT, CDR2 SNEGSKA (reference sequence). V gave up 5 bases and J gave up 9 bases, with 11 bases separating them. CDR3 nucleotide sequence: TGCAGTGCTCCTGGGGCAGGTGAGCAGTTCTTC. It encodes CSAPGAGEQFF.

V and J are TRBV15 and TRBJ1-3; D is ambiguous. The germline V gene has CDR1 LNHNV and CDR2 YYDKDF (reference sequence). Trimming removed 0 bases at V and 7 bases at J, with 13 bases between. The CDR3 runs to 15 residues. Here the CDR3 reads CATSRDLGSHNTIYF. The CDR3 nucleotides are TGTGCCACCAGCAGAGATCTCGGATCCCACAACACCATATATTTT.

Only a few counts were recorded for this clonotype. V gene TRBV20-1 combines with J gene TRBJ1-1; 9 bases fit TRBD1. V lost 2 bases and J lost 6; bases outside the gene matches: 7. Germline CDR1 is DFQATT and CDR2 is SNEGSKA (reference sequence). The CDR3 has 14 residues. For the CDR3, the DNA is TGCAGTGCTAGAAAGGACAGGGGTGGGGCTGAAGCTTTCTTT. Amino acid sequence: CSARKDRGGAEAFF.

The chain joins TRBV6-1 to TRBJ1-2; tentative D call: TRBD1 (5 bases). V dropped 4 bases and J dropped 2 bases, with 14 bases sitting between them. The CDR3 spans 15 residues. Germline values: CDR1 MNHNS, CDR2 SASEGT. CDR3 region: CASSASRTLNYGYTF. CDR3 coding DNA: TGTGCCAGCAGTGCCTCCCGGACACTAAACTATGGCTACACCTTC.

The chain employs TRBV25-1 and TRBJ1-6; D is uncertain. The CDR3 sequence is 12 residues long. The germline V and J ends were trimmed by 1 base and 10 bases, with 5 bases remaining between them. From germline, CDR1 is MGHDK and CDR2 SYGVNS. The chain's CDR3 is CASSESKSPLHF. The CDR3 DNA reads as TGTGCCAGCAGTGAATCTAAATCACCCCTCCACTTT.

The rearrangement joins TRBV2 to TRBJ2-5; the D gene is possibly TRBD1 (6 bases). This CDR3 spans 14 amino acids. Germline V gene lookup returns CDR1 SNHLY and CDR2 FYNNEI. The V end lost 4 bases, the J end lost 2 bases, and 11 bases lay between the germline ends. CDR3 protein: CASSVRGKQETQYF. CDR3 DNA: TGTGCCAGCAGTGTTAGGGGGAAACAAGAGACCCAGTACTTC.

The chain joins TRBV21-1 to TRBJ1-1; TRBD1 is taken as the D call from the table, unchecked against the DNA. TRBV21-1 is noted as a pseudogene. The CDR3 extends over 14 amino acids. CDR3 nucleotide sequence: TGTGCCAGCAGCAAACTCCAACCGGGACAGGTGGCTTTCTTT. Translation: CASSKLQPGQVAFF.

This clonotype was seen only a few times. The chain links TRBV28 to TRBJ1-1; D is perhaps TRBD1 (6 bases). This CDR3 contains 18 residues. CDR1 MDHEN and CDR2 SYDVKM come from the germline V gene. The V and J ends lost 10 bases and 0 bases respectively, with 27 bases between them. The CDR3 loop is CATSRLSLQGSMNTEAFF. CDR3 coding DNA: TGTGCCACCTCAAGGCTTTCCCTCCAGGGGAGCATGAACACTGAAGCTTTCTTT.

J is TRBJ1-4 and V is TRBV20-1, with TRBD1 identical over 8 bases. The CDR3 length is 15 residues. CDR1 and CDR2 (germline): DFQATT, SNEGSKA (reference sequence). Germline trimming cut 3 bases from V and 8 bases from J; bases unmatched to any gene: 11. The CDR3 coding sequence is TGCAGTGCTAGGAACCGGCAGGGGGCGGAGGAAAAACTGTTTTTT. Translating it yields CSARNRQGAEEKLFF.

As regards this clonotype: The germline gene is not matched at one end of the junction; a read error may be the cause. The chain carries TRBV10-3 and TRBJ2-2; 9 bases are shared with TRBD2. This CDR3 is 14 amino acids long. Germline CDR1 is ENHRY and CDR2 is SYGVKD. The CDR3 DNA reads as TGTGCCACCGGGGGCGGGAGGGCCAACCGGGGAGCTGTTTTT. It codes for CATGGGRANRGAVF.

The J gene is TRBJ2-4, the V gene TRBV24-1, with D uncertain. V lost 11 bases to trimming and J lost 2 bases, with 24 bases between them. CDR1 is KGHDR and CDR2 is SFDVKD in the germline V gene. This CDR3 contains 17 residues. The CDR3 DNA reads TGTGCCAAAAAACAGCCCCGGGCTCTCGATTCCAAAAACATTCAGTACTTC. Its translation is CAKKQPRALDSKNIQYF.

On this clonotype itself: One end of the junction is discordant with germline, which a read error may explain. V is TRBV6-1 and J is TRBJ1-2; 9 bases line up with TRBD1. Per germline, CDR1 MNHNS and CDR2 SASEGT. The CDR3 contains 11 residues. The CDR3 coding sequence is TGCGTAGCCGGGACAGGGTTTGGCTACACCTTC. This encodes CVAGTGFGYTF.

This clonotype is a singleton in its sample. V is TRBV2 and J is TRBJ2-7; possibly TRBD1 or TRBD2 for D (5 bases each). V dropped 5 bases and J dropped 4 bases, with 18 bases sitting between them. CDR3 size: 15 residues. The germline V gene encodes CDR1 SNHLY and CDR2 FYNNEI. CDR3 region: CASSRGLPGRYEQYF. DNA of the CDR3: TGTGCCAGCAGTCGGGGCCTACCTGGTCGTTACGAGCAGTACTTC.

The chain links TRBV27 to TRBJ1-6, with 7 bases aligning to TRBD1. CDR1 and CDR2 from the germline V gene are MNHEY and SMNVEV (reference sequence). This CDR3 contains 15 residues. V was pared by 5 bases and J by 5 bases, with 6 bases of the junction left unmatched. The CDR3 coding sequence is TGTGCCAGCAGTCGGACAGGTCTGAATAATTCACCCCTCCACTTT. It codes for CASSRTGLNNSPLHF.

The chain recombines TRBV5-4 with TRBJ1-6; maybe TRBD1 (6 bases). The CDR3 covers 14 residues. CDR1 and CDR2 (germline): SGHNT, YYREEE (reference sequence). Deletions cut 4 bases from V and 8 bases from J, with 13 bases between. The CDR3 spells CASSPGVRDSPLHF. In nucleotides, the CDR3 is TGTGCCAGCAGCCCAGGGGTGAGGGATTCACCCCTCCACTTT. Full variable domain (remainder filled in from reference TRBV5-4 and TRBJ1-6): ETGVTQSPTHLIKTRGQQVTLRCSSQSGHNTVSWYQQALGQGPQFIFQYYREEENGRGNFPPRFSGLQFPNYSSELNVNALELDDSALYLCASSPGVRDSPLHFGNGTRLTVT.

The chain joins TRBV6-2 or TRBV6-3 to TRBJ2-7; 11 bases line up with TRBD2. V trimming: 5 bases; J trimming: 5 bases; junction bases outside the gene matches: 8. Germline CDR1 reads MNHEY; CDR2 reads SVGEGT. This CDR3 comprises 15 residues. The CDR3 spells CASSQTLAGGHEQYF. CDR3 DNA: TGTGCCAGCAGTCAGACCCTAGCGGGAGGCCACGAGCAGTACTTC.

The chain has TRBV7-6 and TRBJ2-2; D call uncertain. CDR1 and CDR2 (germline): SGHVS, FNYEAQ. Trimming stripped 3 bases from V and 3 bases from J, with 5 bases between. This CDR3 spans 13 amino acids. CDR3 coding DNA: TGTGCCAGCAGCTTCGGGCACACCGGGGAGCTGTTTTTT. Protein product: CASSFGHTGELFF.

This clonotype is labeled large. The chain links TRBV2 to TRBJ2-7, with 9 bases fitting TRBD2. V was clipped by 3 bases and J by 3 bases; unmatched bases: 6. Germline V gene data show CDR1 as SNHLY and CDR2 as FYNNEI. The CDR3 runs to 15 residues. The CDR3, as DNA: TGTGCCAGCAGTGACCATGGGACTAGCCGCTACGAGCAGTACTTC. Protein product: CASSDHGTSRYEQYF.

This clonotype appeared once. The chain carries TRBV7-3 and TRBJ2-5; D might be TRBD1 or TRBD2, each matching 6 bases. This CDR3 has 15 amino acids. The V end was cut by 5 bases, the J end by 5 bases, with 18 bases between. Looked up from germline, CDR1 is SGHTA and CDR2 is FQGTGA. The CDR3 here is CASSPLGGPGETQYF. The CDR3 region has the DNA TGTGCCAGCAGCCCTCTAGGGGGGCCCGGGGAGACCCAGTACTTC.

This clonotype was seen only a few times. V and J are TRBV20-1 and TRBJ1-3; D unresolved. The CDR3 consists of 15 residues. Germline CDR1 DFQATT, CDR2 SNEGSKA (reference sequence). V lost 3 bases and J 0 bases, leaving 12 bases between the germline ends. CDR3 protein: CSARTSSSSGNTIYF. For the CDR3, the DNA is TGCAGTGCTAGGACCAGTTCCTCCTCTGGAAACACCATATATTTT.

The chain joins TRBV20-1 to TRBJ2-7, with 8 bases identical to TRBD2. After removal of 3 bases from V and 5 bases from J, the junction contained 6 bases not matched to a gene. CDR3 size: 13 residues. CDR1 is DFQATT, CDR2 SNEGSKA, per germline (reference sequence). As DNA, the CDR3 is TGCAGTGCTAGCAGTAGCGGGATTAACGAGCAGTACTTC. Protein: CSASSSGINEQYF.

This chain joins TRBV7-6 and TRBJ1-4, with a possible D match to TRBD1 (5 bases). Trimming pared 5 bases from V and 2 bases from J, leaving 12 bases between. This CDR3 spans 15 amino acids. Germline CDR1 and CDR2: SGHVS and FNYEAQ. CDR3 sequence: CASSARTLTNEKLFF. The CDR3 bases are TGTGCCAGCAGCGCCCGGACACTTACTAATGAAAAACTGTTTTTT.

This sequence joins TRBV30 and TRBJ1-3, with D tentatively TRBD1 (6 bases). This CDR3 contains 12 residues. CDR1 is GTSNPN and CDR2 is SVGIG in the germline V gene (reference sequence). With 4 bases removed from V and 8 bases from J, the gap between germline ends came to 12 bases. In DNA form, the CDR3 reads TGTGCCTGGAAACAGGGTGCGGACACCATATATTTT. Protein sequence: CAWKQGADTIYF. Looking up the rest from reference TRBV30 and TRBJ1-3 gives the full variable domain: SQTIHQWPATLVQPVGSPLSLECTVEGTSNPNLYWYRQAAGRGLQLLFYSVGIGQISSEVPQNLSASRPQDRQFILSSKKLLLSDSGFYLCAWKQGADTIYFGEGSWLTVV.

Only a few counts were recorded for this clonotype. The chain employs TRBV7-9 and TRBJ2-5; 8 bases map to TRBD1. Losses at the gene ends were 5 bases for V and 9 bases for J; bases not matched to a gene: 5. The CDR3 loop spans 12 amino acids. Germline V gene sequence: CDR1 SEHNR, CDR2 FQNEAQ (reference sequence). CDR3 in amino acids: CASSRTDRAQYF. Written as DNA, the CDR3 is TGTGCCAGCAGCCGAACGGACAGGGCCCAGTACTTC. The variable domain in full, completed from reference TRBV7-9 and TRBJ2-5, reads DTGVSQNPRHKITKRGQNVTFRCDPISEHNRLYWYRQTLGQGPEFLTYFQNEAQLEKSRLLSDRFSAERPKGSFSTLEIQRTEQGDSAMYLCASSRTDRAQYFGPGTRLLVL.

This chain joins TRBV18 and TRBJ1-5, with D perhaps matching TRBD1 (6 bases). The CDR3 is 15 amino acids. V was pared by 1 base and J by 3 bases, with 10 bases between. Germline CDR1 is KGHSH and CDR2 is LQKENI. The CDR3 reads CASSPLQGTNQPQHF. The DNA of the CDR3 is TGTGCCAGCTCACCACTACAGGGTACCAATCAGCCCCAGCATTTT.

The chain links TRBV15 to TRBJ2-7; D may be TRBD1 or TRBD2 (5 bases each). CDR1 and CDR2 from the germline V gene are LNHNV and YYDKDF (reference sequence). The CDR3 spans 13 residues. V lost 2 bases and J 13 bases, leaving 18 bases between the germline ends. The CDR3 region has the DNA TGTGCCACCAGCAGATCCCCCGGGGCTAGCAATTACTTC. This codes for CATSRSPGASNYF.

This clonotype has more than one count but fewer than ten. V is TRBV6-2 or TRBV6-3 and J is TRBJ1-2, with 7 nucleotides matching TRBD1. Germline V CDR1 and CDR2: MNHEY, SVGEGT. This CDR3 contains 14 residues. Trimming cost V 6 bases and J 7 bases; bases outside gene matches: 11. CDR3 residues: CASRQGGRGPGYTF. The CDR3 bases are TGTGCCAGCAGACAAGGGGGCAGGGGTCCTGGCTACACCTTC.

This clonotype has only a few counts. The chain carries TRBV27 and TRBJ1-4, with 7 bases fitting TRBD1. From germline, CDR1 is MNHEY and CDR2 SMNVEV (reference sequence). The CDR3 runs 14 residues. V dropped 2 bases and J dropped 7; count of bases not matched to a gene: 4. CDR3: CASSLAAGGEKLFF. The CDR3 region has the DNA TGTGCCAGCAGTTTAGCGGCAGGGGGTGAAAAACTGTTTTTT.

The chain employs TRBV5-1 and TRBJ2-1, with D perhaps being TRBD1 or TRBD2 (5 bases each). Trimming removed 1 base at V and 2 bases at J, with 16 bases between. Germline lookup yields CDR1 SGHRS and CDR2 YFSETQ. The CDR3 length is 17 residues. CDR3: CASSLFGTVGTYNEQFF. The CDR3 nucleotides read TGCGCCAGCAGCTTGTTCGGGACGGTGGGAACCTACAATGAGCAGTTCTTC.